These 14 T cell receptor beta chains share one sample of origin, sequenced in a study of cytomegalovirus exposure and HLA in healthy donors. Both 60 Vbeta primers and 13 Jbeta primers went into the PCR. The protocol was immunoSEQ multiplex PCR, while the TCRdb copy is restricted to in-frame clones and leaves out a portion. The sample consists of around 110,000 clones, 82% of them appearing once. The source material was PBMCs. These receptors were taken from a man younger than 40 in good health and CMV-seropositive.

The rearrangement joins TRBV5-4 to TRBJ2-2, with D possibly TRBD1 on 5 matching bases. V gave up 2 bases and J gave up 1 base, with 6 bases separating them. Germline V gene lookup returns CDR1 SGHNT and CDR2 YYREEE (reference sequence). This CDR3 has 14 residues. The CDR3: CASSFQGNTGELFF. The CDR3 DNA reads TGTGCCAGCAGCTTTCAGGGGAACACCGGGGAGCTGTTTTTT.

CDR3 nucleotides: TGTGCCAGCAGTTTTATCCGCCACACCGTTTCCTATGGCTACACCTTC. As protein: CASSFIRHTVSYGYTF. The chain links TRBV28 to TRBJ1-2; D not resolved. V lost 3 bases, J lost 4 bases, and 18 bases lay in between. The germline V gene has CDR1 MDHEN and CDR2 SYDVKM. The CDR3 consists of 16 residues.

The V call is TRBV5-1, the J call TRBJ1-1, with 7 bases lining up with TRBD1. Germline V gives CDR1 SGHRS, CDR2 YFSETQ. CDR3 size: 17 residues. V was pared by 4 bases and J by 0 bases, with 12 bases of the junction left unmatched. The CDR3 is CASSHPQGSPLNTEAFF. CDR3 DNA: TGCGCCAGCAGCCACCCACAGGGGTCCCCTTTGAACACTGAAGCTTTCTTT.

The rearrangement links TRBV7-9 to TRBJ2-3, with TRBD1 as a possible D gene (7 bases). The CDR3 has 16 residues. Germline CDR1 reads SEHNR; CDR2 reads FQNEAQ (reference sequence). Trimming stripped 2 bases from V and 3 bases from J, with 15 bases between. Written as DNA, the CDR3 is TGTGCCAGCAGCTTATGGGGGGACAGAGATACAGATACGCAGTATTTT. It encodes CASSLWGDRDTDTQYF.

The V gene is TRBV19, the J gene TRBJ1-2; D is uncertain. Per the germline V gene, CDR1 is LNHDA and CDR2 is SQIVND (reference sequence). V was cut by 0 bases and J by 4 bases, with 18 bases left in between. The length of the CDR3 is 17 residues. This CDR3 reads CASSIEVSGRVFYGYTF. Here the CDR3 DNA reads TGTGCCAGTAGTATAGAAGTCAGTGGTCGTGTGTTCTATGGCTACACCTTC.

The genes are TRBV14 and TRBJ1-2; TRBD1 agrees at 8 bases. Germline V gene sequence: CDR1 SGHDN, CDR2 FVKESK. The CDR3 is made up of 15 amino acids. After removal of 4 bases from V and 6 bases from J, the junction contained 10 bases not matched to a gene. Here the CDR3 reads CASSRLQTGVNGYTF. DNA of the CDR3: TGTGCCAGCAGCCGGCTACAGACAGGGGTTAATGGCTACACCTTC.

Comment on this clone: The final CDR3 position lacks the conserved phenylalanine or tryptophan, pointing to a likely read error. The chain has TRBV7-9 and TRBJ1-1, with 8 bases fitting TRBD1. The germline V gene encodes CDR1 SEHNR and CDR2 FQNEAQ (reference sequence). Germline trimming cut 5 bases from V and 4 bases from J; bases unmatched to any gene: 15. The length of the CDR3 is 17 residues. This CDR3 reads CASSPQQTTGEGTEAFL. CDR3 bases: TGTGCCAGCAGCCCCCAACAAACGACAGGGGAGGGCACTGAAGCTTTCCTT.

For this clone: The germline gene is not matched at one end of the junction; a read error may be the cause. The chain uses TRBV6-1 and TRBJ1-2; the D is unclear. The germline V gene encodes CDR1 MNHNS and CDR2 SASEGT. The CDR3 is 17 amino acids. The CDR3 nucleotides are TGTGCCAGCAGTGAAGGTCCCATGCGGACTCTTACCGATGGCTACATCTTC. Protein sequence: CASSEGPMRTLTDGYIF.

This chain uses TRBV23-1 with TRBJ2-7; 9 bases agree with TRBD1. TRBV23-1 is reported as an ORF; its role is uncertain. The CDR3 is 15 residues long. The V and J ends lost 6 bases and 7 bases, in that order; junction bases with no gene match: 13. CDR3 bases: TGCGCCAGCAGGCCACAGGGGGCGGTGCCGGGAGAGCAGTACTTC. Its translation is CASRPQGAVPGEQYF.

This clone has just a few counts. The chain carries TRBV2 and TRBJ2-5, with 9 bases identical to TRBD2. V was clipped by 4 bases and J by 5 bases; unmatched bases: 8. The CDR3 totals 15 residues. Germline values: CDR1 SNHLY, CDR2 FYNNEI. The CDR3 here is CASSATRGGAETQYF. The CDR3 DNA follows: TGTGCCAGCAGTGCCACTCGCGGGGGGGCCGAGACCCAGTACTTC.

For this clone: Given the absence of the conserved phenylalanine or tryptophan at the CDR3 end, a read error is likely. The DNA is omitted, as the CDR3 cannot be located on it reliably, and the CDR3 follows TCRdb's listing. The chain joins TRBV5-6 to TRBJ2-7; no check of the table's D call, TRBD1, against the DNA was made. The CDR3 length equals 10 residues, ends included. Germline assignment: CDR1 SGHDT and CDR2 YYEEEE. The chain's CDR3 is CASSLDRGKC.

This clone was detected only a few times. This chain connects TRBV28 to TRBJ1-5; TRBD1 is a possible D gene (6 bases). Germline CDR1 is MDHEN and CDR2 is SYDVKM. The CDR3 runs to 15 residues. V was cut by 7 bases and J by 2 bases, with 15 bases left in between. CDR3 bases: TGTGCCAGCAATCAGGGGATCTCGGGCAATCAGCCCCAGCATTTT. This gives the protein CASNQGISGNQPQHF.

The V gene is TRBV27, the J gene TRBJ2-3; D is perhaps TRBD2 (5 bases). Trimming took 7 bases from V and 5 from J, leaving 13 bases between them. CDR1 is MNHEY and CDR2 is SMNVEV in the germline V gene (reference sequence). The length of the CDR3 is 13 residues. The CDR3 is CASTLPGGDTQYF. The DNA of the CDR3 is TGTGCCAGCACCTTACCAGGAGGAGATACGCAGTATTTT.

The V call is TRBV28, the J call TRBJ2-2; 8 positions agree with TRBD2. Germline CDR1 and CDR2: MDHEN and SYDVKM. V shed 8 bases, J shed 5 bases, and the junction held 7 bases outside the gene matches. The length of the CDR3 is 14 residues. CDR3 DNA: TGTGCCAGCCGGGGGGGGCACCCGACCGGGGAGCTGTTTTTT. Translating it yields CASRGGHPTGELFF. Drawing the rest from reference TRBV28 and TRBJ2-2, the complete variable domain is DVKVTQSSRYLVKRTGEKVFLECVQDMDHENMFWYRQDPGLGLRLIYFSYDVKMKEKGDIPEGYSVSREKKERFSLILESASTNQTSMYLCASRGGHPTGELFFGEGSRLTVL.